A single sample is the source of the 3 T cell receptor beta chains below, sequenced in a study of T cell repertoires in cytomegalovirus infection. No antigens are known for them. Each CDR3 protein gets one entry after TCRdb re-called the reads with MiXCR. The repertoire holds a few hundred thousand distinct CDR3 sequences, with just under 35% as singletons. Sample: cultured PBMCs, taken from culture after CMV antigen stimulation. The source of these receptors is a human donor in good health (CMV status not recorded). Some clones in this sample may be carry-over from other donors' samples.

This clonotype was seen only a few times. The chain uses TRBV15 and TRBJ1-6; perhaps TRBD1 as D (6 bases). V gave up 5 bases and J gave up 7 bases, with 9 bases separating them. The length of the CDR3 is 13 residues. CDR1 is LNHNV and CDR2 is YYDKDF in the germline V gene (reference sequence). The CDR3, as DNA: TGTGCCACCAGCTGGGGACAAAATTCACCCCTCCACTTT. Its translation is CATSWGQNSPLHF. Based on the CDR3 plus reference TRBV15 and TRBJ1-6, the full variable domain is DAMVIQNPRYQVTQFGKPVTLSCSQTLNHNVMYWYQQKSSQAPKLLFHYYDKDFNNEADTPDNFQSRRPNTSFCFLDIRSPGLGDTAMYLCATSWGQNSPLHFGNGTRLTVT.

This clonotype was counted ten times or more. This chain connects TRBV7-2 to TRBJ2-3, with 11 nucleotides matching TRBD2. Germline V gene data show CDR1 as SGHTA and CDR2 as FQGNSA. CDR3 size: 19 residues. V lost 4 bases and J lost 11; bases outside the gene matches: 23. The CDR3 DNA reads TGTGCCAGCAGCTCCAAACAACTAGCGGGGGCGAGCAACCGATCAAAGCAGTATTTT. Translated: CASSSKQLAGASNRSKQYF.

This clonotype was counted between two and nine times. V usage is TRBV11-2 and J usage is TRBJ2-5; 7 positions match TRBD1. V lost 5 bases and J lost 1; bases outside the gene matches: 4. CDR1 SGHAT and CDR2 FQNNGV come from the germline V gene. CDR3 size: 14 residues. CDR3 sequence reads: CASSRRTGQETQYF. The CDR3 nucleotides read TGTGCCAGCAGCCGACGGACAGGCCAAGAGACCCAGTACTTC. The variable domain in full, with the rest retrieved from reference TRBV11-2 and TRBJ2-5, is EAGVAQSPRYKIIEKRQSVAFWCNPISGHATLYWYQQILGQGPKLLIQFQNNGVVDDSQLPKDRFSAERLKGVDSTLKIQPAKLEDSAVYLCASSRRTGQETQYFGPGTRLLVL.